The clone carrying this T cell receptor (beta chain) was counted a single time. These data are taken from a study of technical replicates of blood from several donors. The germline V gene has CDR1 LNHNV and CDR2 YYDKDF (reference sequence). The CDR3 extends over 11 amino acids. Trimming cost V 7 bases and J 4 bases, with 7 bases left between them. TCRdb's copy holds only in-frame clones and misses some; the assay was immunoSEQ multiplex PCR. The table records some 91,000 clones, around 95% of them present only once. The sample was T cells isolated from PBMCs. The gene calls are TRBV15 and TRBJ1-1; D uncertain. This clonotype was sampled from a human donor in good health. In DNA, the CDR3 is TGTGCCACCAAGAGAAGCACTGAAGCTTTCTTT. Amino acids: CATKRSTEAFF. Supplemented by reference TRBV15 and TRBJ1-1, the full variable domain reads DAMVIQNPRYQVTQFGKPVTLSCSQTLNHNVMYWYQQKSSQAPKLLFHYYDKDFNNEADTPDNFQSRRPNTSFCFLDIRSPGLGDTAMYLCATKRSTEAFFGQGTRLTVV.